These 9 T cell receptor beta chains share one sample of origin, sequenced in a study of blood T cell repertoires in COVID-19. Using immunoSEQ multiplex PCR, the repertoire was profiled, and TCRdb retains in-frame clones only, with some absent. The sample includes roughly 75,000 clones, less than 90% of them seen just once. The sequencing input was peripheral blood. Receptor source: a man aged 45-65 years with COVID-19, enrolled during active disease.

This chain connects TRBV2 to TRBJ2-6; TRBD1 is a possible D gene (6 bases). The CDR3 extends over 15 amino acids. V was trimmed by 5 bases and J by 2 bases, leaving 10 bases between them. Germline CDR1 and CDR2: SNHLY and FYNNEI. The CDR3 sequence is CASSSGAAGANVLTF. CDR3 DNA: TGTGCCAGCAGTTCAGGGGCAGCTGGGGCCAACGTCCTGACTTTC.

This clone came up a few times. The chain employs TRBV7-9 and TRBJ2-1, with 7 bases aligning to TRBD2. This CDR3 is 15 amino acids long. The germline V gene has CDR1 SEHNR and CDR2 FQNEAQ (reference sequence). With V trimmed by 7 bases and J by 0 bases, 6 bases remained unmatched. CDR3 in amino acids: CASTKSGISYNEQFF. The CDR3 DNA is TGTGCCAGCACCAAAAGCGGGATCTCCTACAATGAGCAGTTCTTC.

This chain uses TRBV5-1 with TRBJ1-5, with D maybe TRBD1 (5 bases). Germline V gene sequence: CDR1 SGHRS, CDR2 YFSETQ. V was pared by 4 bases and J by 5 bases, with 13 bases between. The CDR3 runs to 14 residues. CDR3 coding DNA: TGCGCCAGCAGCCAGGGTGGCCAGGATCAGCCCCAGCATTTT. Translating gives CASSQGGQDQPQHF. The whole variable domain, remainder taken from reference TRBV5-1 and TRBJ1-5, is KAGVTQTPRYLIKTRGQQVTLSCSPISGHRSVSWYQQTPGQGLQFLFEYFSETQRNKGNFPGRFSGRQFSNSRSEMNVSTLELGDSALYLCASSQGGQDQPQHFGDGTRLSIL.

This chain uses TRBV11-2 with TRBJ1-1; D call uncertain. CDR3 length: 14 residues. Germline V CDR1 and CDR2: SGHAT, FQNNGV. V shed 0 bases and J shed 2 bases, with 7 bases lying between them. CDR3 nucleotide sequence: TGTGCCAGCAGCTTAGATCCCCTTAACACTGAAGCTTTCTTT. It specifies CASSLDPLNTEAFF.

This clone was counted a single time. The V call is TRBV28, the J call TRBJ2-7; a possible D gene is TRBD1 (6 bases). This CDR3 has 14 residues. The ends were cut back, 4 bases at V and 4 bases at J, with 14 bases in the middle. Germline lookup yields CDR1 MDHEN and CDR2 SYDVKM. CDR3 sequence (DNA): TGTGCCAGCAGTTCTATAGGGGGTGCGTACGAGCAGTACTTC. Translation gives CASSSIGGAYEQYF.

This clone was observed a handful of times. The chain combines TRBV6-4 with TRBJ2-3; a weak D match, TRBD2 (5 bases). Germline V CDR1 and CDR2: MRHNA, SNTAGT. CDR3 length: 16 residues. V shed 2 bases and J shed 0 bases, with 12 bases lying between them. CDR3: CASSDGRSESTDTQYF. The DNA of the CDR3 is TGTGCCAGCAGTGACGGGCGTAGCGAGAGCACAGATACGCAGTATTTT.

The chain has TRBV24-1 and TRBJ1-5, with 8 bases fitting TRBD1. The germline V gene has CDR1 KGHDR and CDR2 SFDVKD. The junction had 3 bases not matched to a gene; V was cut back by 5 bases and J by 7 bases. CDR3 size: 13 residues. The chain's CDR3 is CATSGRGHQPQHF. CDR3 coding DNA: TGTGCCACCAGTGGCAGGGGGCACCAGCCCCAGCATTTT.

The chain joins TRBV4-2 to TRBJ2-5, with TRBD1 matching over 9 bases. This CDR3 region has 13 residues. Unmatched junction bases numbered 0, after V lost 4 bases and J lost 3 bases. Per germline, CDR1 LGHNA and CDR2 YNFKEQ. This CDR3 is CASSRDREETQYF. In DNA, the CDR3 is TGTGCCAGCAGCCGGGACAGGGAAGAGACCCAGTACTTC.

This clone was seen once. The CDR3 spells CASSPGTSLGTQYF. CDR3 DNA sequence: TGTGCCAGCAGCCCCGGGACTAGCTTGGGTACGCAGTATTTT. The V call is TRBV6-6, the J call TRBJ2-3; 9 bases fit TRBD2. Germline V gene data show CDR1 as MNHNY and CDR2 as SVGAGI (reference sequence). The CDR3 runs to 14 residues. Trimming took 6 bases from V and 8 from J; bases not matched to a gene: 9.